This TCR beta chain was documented in a study of cytomegalovirus exposure and HLA in healthy donors. Overall study: Researchers found that more than 70% of just under 400 genotyped donors fell within the Caucasian-associated ancestry cluster. Findings and caveats of the study: A few chains tied to CMV proved CMV antigen-specific in vitro. There were about 160 TCR beta chains listed as cytomegalovirus-associated.

CDR3 length: 15 amino acids. Germline V gene data show CDR1 as LGHNA and CDR2 as YSLEER. The V end was cut by 4 bases, the J end by 9 bases, with 16 bases between. To note about this clone: Its antigen is not identified.

Primers for the PCR totalled 60 Vbeta and 13 Jbeta. Repertoires were generated with immunoSEQ multiplex PCR, while TCRdb's copy carries only in-frame clones and drops some. The data hold under 110,000 clones, with around 80% observed a single time. The clonotype comes from a man aged 60 to 75 in good health and CMV-seronegative. V usage is TRBV4-3 and J usage is TRBJ1-6; D might be TRBD1 (5 bases). What was sequenced was PBMCs. The CDR3 loop reads CASSRQGASGSPLHF. CDR3 nucleotides: TGCGCCAGCAGCCGGCAAGGGGCTAGTGGTTCACCCCTCCACTTT.